This TCR beta chain was documented in a study of OX40 agonist ivuxolimab in advanced cancers. Measured with immunoSEQ multiplex PCR; TCRdb has only the in-frame clones, and not every one. The data hold under 25,000 clones, with 84% observed a single time. The CDR3 loop spans 14 amino acids. Between the trimmed V and J ends, which lost 3 bases and 1 base, there was a span of 9 bases. The genes are TRBV23-1 and TRBJ2-5; D is uncertain. TRBV23-1 is an ORF, and what it does is uncertain. The receptor's source is an adult with an advanced solid tumor such as melanoma, head and neck, liver or kidney cancer. The specimen comprised CD4+ or CD8+ T cells sorted from blood, sampled in a trial of the OX40 agonist ivuxolimab. The CDR3 loop reads CASSHRRTQETQYF. CDR3 nucleotide sequence: TGCGCCAGCAGTCATCGGAGAACCCAAGAGACCCAGTACTTC.